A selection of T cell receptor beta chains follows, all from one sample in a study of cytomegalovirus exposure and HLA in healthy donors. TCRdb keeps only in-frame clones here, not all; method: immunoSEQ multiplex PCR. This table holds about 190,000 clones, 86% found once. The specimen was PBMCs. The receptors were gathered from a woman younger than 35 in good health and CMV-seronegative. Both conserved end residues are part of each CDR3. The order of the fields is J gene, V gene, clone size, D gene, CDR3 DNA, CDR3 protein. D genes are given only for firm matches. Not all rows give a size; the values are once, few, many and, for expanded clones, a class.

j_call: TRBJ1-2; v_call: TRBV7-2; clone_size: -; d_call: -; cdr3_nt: TGTGCCAGCAGCTTAGACGGGGATGGCTACACCTTC; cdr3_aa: CASSLDGDGYTF
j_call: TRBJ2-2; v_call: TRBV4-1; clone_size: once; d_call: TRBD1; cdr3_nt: TGCGCCAGCAGCCGGGGACAGGGCGCGAACACCGGGGAGCTGTTTTTT; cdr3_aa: CASSRGQGANTGELFF
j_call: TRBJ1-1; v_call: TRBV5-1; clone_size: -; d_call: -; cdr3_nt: TGCGCCAGCAGCTACAGGGCAAGCACTGAAGCTTTCTTT; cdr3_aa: CASSYRASTEAFF
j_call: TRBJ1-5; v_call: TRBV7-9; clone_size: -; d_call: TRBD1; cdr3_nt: TGTGCCAGCAGCCACCTCGGCAGGGGGACATCACAGCCCCAGCATTTT; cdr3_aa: CASSHLGRGTSQPQHF
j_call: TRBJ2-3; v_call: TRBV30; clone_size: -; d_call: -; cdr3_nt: TGTGCCTGGAGTGCTGCAGATACGCAGTATTTT; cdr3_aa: CAWSAADTQYF
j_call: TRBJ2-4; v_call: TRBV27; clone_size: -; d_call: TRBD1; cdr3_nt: TGTGCCAGCAGTTCGCCGGTCCGGGACAGCCAAAACATTCAGTACTTC; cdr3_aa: CASSSPVRDSQNIQYF
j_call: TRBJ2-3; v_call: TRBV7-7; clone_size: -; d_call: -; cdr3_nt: TGTGCCAGCAGCAGGGACTTGAGGGGTACGCAGTATTTT; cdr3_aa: CASSRDLRGTQYF
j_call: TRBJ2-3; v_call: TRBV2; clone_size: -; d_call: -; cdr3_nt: TGTGGAACGGGACACAGGGCGGATACGCAGTATTTT; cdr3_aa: CGTGHRADTQYF
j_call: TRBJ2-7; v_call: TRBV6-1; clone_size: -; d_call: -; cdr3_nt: TGTGCCAGCAGTGAAGCGCTTGGCAGTGGCTACGAGCAGTACTTC; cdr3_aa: CASSEALGSGYEQYF
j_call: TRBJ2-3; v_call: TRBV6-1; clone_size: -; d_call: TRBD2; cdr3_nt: TGTGCCCTTGACGATGGCGGGGGTATATTAGATACGCAGTATTTT; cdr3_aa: CALDDGGGILDTQYF
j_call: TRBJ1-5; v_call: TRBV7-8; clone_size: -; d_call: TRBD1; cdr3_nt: TGTGCCAGCAGCGTCTTACTGGGACAGCGAAATCAGCCCCAGCATTTT; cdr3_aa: CASSVLLGQRNQPQHF
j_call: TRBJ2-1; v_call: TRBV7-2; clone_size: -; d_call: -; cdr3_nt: TGTGCCAGCAGCTTACAGAAAAAGCCGGGTGAGCAGTTCTTC; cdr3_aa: CASSLQKKPGEQFF
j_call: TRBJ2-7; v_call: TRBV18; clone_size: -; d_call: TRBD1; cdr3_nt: TGTGCCAGCTCACCAGGGGGACAGGGGGCTCGCGAGCAGTACTTC; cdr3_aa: CASSPGGQGAREQYF
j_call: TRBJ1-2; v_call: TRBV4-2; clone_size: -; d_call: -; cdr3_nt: TGTGCCAGCAGCCAAACTCCCACATCGTCCTCGGGAGGCTACACCTTC; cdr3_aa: CASSQTPTSSSGGYTF
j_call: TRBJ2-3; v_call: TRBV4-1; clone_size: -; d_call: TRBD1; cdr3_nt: TGCGCCAGCAGCCAAGAAAGAATCGTACAGCGGACAGGAAGAACTAGCACAGATACGCAGTATTTT; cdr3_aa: CASSQERIVQRTGRTSTDTQYF
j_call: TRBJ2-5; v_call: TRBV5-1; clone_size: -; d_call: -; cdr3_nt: TGCGCCAGCAGCCCGGAGGGGTGGAGCGGCTCCCAAGAGACCCAGTACTTC; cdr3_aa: CASSPEGWSGSQETQYF
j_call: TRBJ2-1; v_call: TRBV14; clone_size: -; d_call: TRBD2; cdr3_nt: TGTGCCAGCAGCCCCAGGACTAGCGGGGGTCGCCATGAGCAGTTCTTC; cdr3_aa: CASSPRTSGGRHEQFF
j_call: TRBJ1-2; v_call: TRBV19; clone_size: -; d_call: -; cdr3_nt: TGTGCCAGTAGTAGGCAGCGAACTAACTATGGCTACACCTTC; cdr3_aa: CASSRQRTNYGYTF
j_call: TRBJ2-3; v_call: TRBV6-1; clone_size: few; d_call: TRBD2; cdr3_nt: TGTGCCTGCACCCCGGGGGGGGCAGATACGCAGTATTTT; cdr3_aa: CACTPGGADTQYF
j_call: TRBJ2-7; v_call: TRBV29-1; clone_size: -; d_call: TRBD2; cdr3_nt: TGCAGCGTTGTTGGGACTAGCGGGGGCTACGAGCAGTACTTC; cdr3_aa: CSVVGTSGGYEQYF
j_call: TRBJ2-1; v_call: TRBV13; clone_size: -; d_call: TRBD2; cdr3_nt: TGTGCCAGCAGCTTAGGTAGCGGGGGACCCTCCTACAATGAGCAGTTCTTC; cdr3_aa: CASSLGSGGPSYNEQFF
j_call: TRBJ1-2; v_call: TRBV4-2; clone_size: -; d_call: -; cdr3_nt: TGTGCCAGCAGCCCAGCGGGGGCAGAGGTTTATGGCTACACCTTC; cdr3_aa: CASSPAGAEVYGYTF
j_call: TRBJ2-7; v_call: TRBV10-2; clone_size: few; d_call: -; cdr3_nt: TGCGCCAGCAGTGAGTCGTCAGGGGTGTTGCGGGAGCAGTACTTC; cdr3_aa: CASSESSGVLREQYF
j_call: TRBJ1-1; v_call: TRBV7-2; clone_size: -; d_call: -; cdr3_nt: TGTGCCAGCAGCTTAAGGCAGGTGAACACTGAAGCTTTCTTT; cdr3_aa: CASSLRQVNTEAFF
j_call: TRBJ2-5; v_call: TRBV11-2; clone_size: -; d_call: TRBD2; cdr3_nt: TGTGCCAGCAGCTCGGGGACTAGCGGGAGGGCCTCGGAGACCCAGTACTTC; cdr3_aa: CASSSGTSGRASETQYF
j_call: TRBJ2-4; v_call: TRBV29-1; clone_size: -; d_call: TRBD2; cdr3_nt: TGCAGCGTGACAGCGGGAGGTGGAAAAAACATTCAGTACTTC; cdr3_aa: CSVTAGGGKNIQYF
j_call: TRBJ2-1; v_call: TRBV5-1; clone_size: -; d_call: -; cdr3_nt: TGCGCCAGCAGCTTGGTCCAGGGCAATGAGCAGTTCTTC; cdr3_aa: CASSLVQGNEQFF
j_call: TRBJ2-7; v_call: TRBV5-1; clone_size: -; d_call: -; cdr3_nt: TGCGCCAGCAGCTCATACAGGACCGTTGGGAACGAGCAGTACTTC; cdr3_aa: CASSSYRTVGNEQYF
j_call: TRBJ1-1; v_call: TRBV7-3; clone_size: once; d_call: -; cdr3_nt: TGTGCCAGCAGCCTATCCCGCGGGAACACTGAAGCTTTCTTT; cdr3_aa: CASSLSRGNTEAFF
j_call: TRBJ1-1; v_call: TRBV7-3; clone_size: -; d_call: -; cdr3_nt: TGTGCCAGCAGCTCCGGACAGAACACTGAAGCTTTCTTT; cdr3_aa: CASSSGQNTEAFF
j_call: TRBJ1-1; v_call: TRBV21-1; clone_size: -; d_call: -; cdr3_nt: TGTGCCAGCAGTCCCGGGACAGGGTTTGGTGAAGCTTTCTTT; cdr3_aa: CASSPGTGFGEAFF
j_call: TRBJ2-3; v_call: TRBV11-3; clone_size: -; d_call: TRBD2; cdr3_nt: TGTGCCAGCAGCTCCGTCCGACTGGCGGGGGGGCGGGTTACAGATACGCAGTATTTT; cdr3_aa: CASSSVRLAGGRVTDTQYF
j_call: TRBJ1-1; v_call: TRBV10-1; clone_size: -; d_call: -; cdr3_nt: TGCGCCAGCTCAGCGCGATCTGGGTCCACTGAAGCTTTCTTT; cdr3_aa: CASSARSGSTEAFF